The entry that follows covers one T cell receptor beta chain sequence. This specimen comes from a study of T cell repertoires in cytomegalovirus infection. TCRdb redid the calling of the reads with MiXCR, one entry per CDR3 protein. The sample shows over 150,000 distinct CDR3 sequences, under 25% of them seen only once. V was cut by 3 bases and J by 0 bases, with 15 bases left in between. The CDR3 totals 17 residues. From germline, CDR1 is SGDLS and CDR2 YYNGEE. The clonotype originates from a human donor in good health (CMV status not recorded). Some clones in this sample may be carry-over from other donors' samples. The chain is built from TRBV9 and TRBJ2-2; tentatively, D is TRBD1 or TRBD2 (6 bases each). Sequenced: PBMCs. CDR3 sequence (DNA): TGTGCCAGCAGCGGTGGTAGGGGGGCGCCGAACACCGGGGAGCTGTTTTTT. It translates to CASSGGRGAPNTGELFF.